These 8 T cell receptor beta chains came from one sample sequenced in a study of CD8 T cells in ankylosing spondylitis (dated by TCRdb to 2016 to 2017). Library creation used 5' RACE. For sequencing, an Illumina HiSeq 2500 was employed. TCRdb reprocessing: public reads trimmed at Q25 with fastp, clones called with MiXCR, in-frame beta chains kept. CDR3 protein duplicates are merged, each entry listing the most common genes and DNA. This sample has some 30,000 distinct CDR3 sequences in its table, and more than 5.5% of those were observed once. The leading ten clones occupy 10% of the sample. The sample was blood, either unsorted or a sorted T cell fraction (not recorded which). Receptors were obtained from a male donor with ankylosing spondylitis or in good health (not recorded which).

This chain joins TRBV6-4 and TRBJ2-1; D perhaps matches TRBD2 (6 bases). The germline CDR1 and CDR2 sequences are MRHNA and SNTAGT. V was trimmed by 3 bases and J by 10 bases, leaving 16 bases between them. This CDR3 is 14 amino acids long. This chain's CDR3 is CASSEVRDSREQFF. CDR3 in DNA: TGTGCCAGCAGTGAAGTTAGGGACTCACGAGAGCAGTTCTTC.

This clonotype was seen many times. The chain's CDR3 is CSVGGGREQPQHF. CDR3 sequence (DNA): TGCAGCGTGGGGGGGGGGCGCGAACAGCCCCAGCATTTT. V is TRBV29-1 and J is TRBJ1-5, with a possible D match to TRBD1 (6 bases). The CDR3 totals 13 residues. V dropped 6 bases and J dropped 7 bases, with 16 bases sitting between them. Germline CDR1 is SQVTM and CDR2 is ANQGSEA.

This clonotype has ten or more counts. The V and J genes are TRBV5-1 and TRBJ2-2; perhaps TRBD2 as D (6 bases). This CDR3 is 15 amino acids long. The V gene lost 4 bases and the J gene lost 7 bases, with 17 bases spanning the gap. Germline V CDR1 and CDR2: SGHRS, YFSETQ. As DNA, the CDR3 is TGCGCCAGCAGCGAAGGACTAACCCGGGGCGGGGAGCTGTTTTTT. Translating gives CASSEGLTRGGELFF.

This clonotype was picked up many times. CDR3 region: CASTDTGELFF. The CDR3, as DNA: TGTGCCAGCACCGACACCGGGGAGCTGTTTTTT. The chain recombines TRBV28 with TRBJ2-2; the D is unclear. This CDR3 is 11 amino acids long. The germline V gene encodes CDR1 MDHEN and CDR2 SYDVKM. Trimming removed 7 bases from V and 3 bases from J, with 3 bases in between.

This clonotype has a count of ten or more. The chain is built from TRBV29-1 and TRBJ2-3; D ambiguous. CDR1 SQVTM and CDR2 ANQGSEA come from the germline V gene. The V and J ends lost 2 bases and 6 bases respectively, with 6 bases between them. The CDR3 consists of 11 residues. CDR3 in DNA: TGCAGCGTTGAATTTGTGGATACGCAGTATTTT. The encoded protein is CSVEFVDTQYF.

This clonotype occurred many times. The genes are TRBV19 and TRBJ2-5; perhaps TRBD1 as D (6 bases). CDR3 size: 13 residues. V lost 10 bases and J 1 base, leaving 13 bases between the germline ends. Germline CDR1 LNHDA, CDR2 SQIVND (reference sequence). For the CDR3, the DNA is TGTGCCACCAGACAGGCTGTCCAAGAGACCCAGTACTTC. It translates to CATRQAVQETQYF. Drawing the rest from reference TRBV19 and TRBJ2-5, the complete variable domain is DGGITQSPKYLFRKEGQNVTLSCEQNLNHDAMYWYRQDPGQGLRLIYYSQIVNDFQKGDIAEGYSVSREKKESFPLTVTSAQKNPTAFYLCATRQAVQETQYFGPGTRLLVL.

V is TRBV20-1 and J is TRBJ2-7; tentative D call: TRBD1 (5 bases). Trimming removed 3 bases at V and 2 bases at J, with 11 bases between. The CDR3 loop spans 13 amino acids. The germline V gene encodes CDR1 DFQATT and CDR2 SNEGSKA (reference sequence). For the CDR3, the DNA is TGCAGTGCTAGCGGGCAGGGCGCCTACGAGCAGTACTTC. Protein sequence: CSASGQGAYEQYF.

The chain is built from TRBV12-3 or TRBV12-4 and TRBJ2-2, with 8 bases lining up with TRBD2. J lost 2 bases, V lost 2 bases, and 1 base had no gene match. The CDR3 length is 15 residues. The CDR3 bases are TGTGCCAGCAGTTTAAGCGGGAGAAACACCGGGGAGCTGTTTTTT. Amino acids: CASSLSGRNTGELFF.